Below are 28 T cell receptor beta chains sequenced from a single sample in a study of blood T cell repertoires in COVID-19. This table comes from immunoSEQ multiplex PCR, and its TCRdb copy is limited to in-frame clones, with some not included. The table records 150,000 to 200,000 clones, 85% to 95% of them present only once. Sequencing was performed on peripheral blood. The receptor set was obtained from a man over 45 with acute or convalescent COVID-19.

J is TRBJ1-2 and V is TRBV19; tentative D call: TRBD1 (6 bases). The CDR3 has 14 amino acids. The germline V gene has CDR1 LNHDA and CDR2 SQIVND (reference sequence). V was cut by 5 bases and J by 7 bases, with 17 bases left in between. The CDR3 here is CASSRDIQTGGYTF. In nucleotides, the CDR3 is TGTGCCAGTAGTCGGGACATACAGACAGGTGGCTACACCTTC. Together with reference TRBV19 and TRBJ1-2, the CDR3 gives the full variable domain: DGGITQSPKYLFRKEGQNVTLSCEQNLNHDAMYWYRQDPGQGLRLIYYSQIVNDFQKGDIAEGYSVSREKKESFPLTVTSAQKNPTAFYLCASSRDIQTGGYTFGSGTRLTVV.

This rearrangement joins TRBV27 to TRBJ2-3; possibly TRBD2 for D (7 bases). From germline, CDR1 is MNHEY and CDR2 SMNVEV (reference sequence). Trimming cost V 6 bases and J 0 bases, with 19 bases left between them. This CDR3 contains 17 residues. The CDR3 DNA reads TGTGCCAGCAGGGGCCCAAGGGGGGGAACTAGCACAGATACGCAGTATTTT. This codes for CASRGPRGGTSTDTQYF.

This rearrangement joins TRBV19 to TRBJ2-2, with a weak D call TRBD2 (6 bases). The germline V and J ends were trimmed by 3 bases and 4 bases, with 15 bases remaining between them. The CDR3 is made up of 16 amino acids. Germline V gene lookup returns CDR1 LNHDA and CDR2 SQIVND (reference sequence). As DNA, the CDR3 is TGTGCCAGTAGTATCGGGACTCCACTGGGCACCGGGGAGCTGTTTTTT. This translates into CASSIGTPLGTGELFF.

This chain uses TRBV7-2 with TRBJ2-1, with 8 bases matching TRBD2. Germline-derived CDR1 and CDR2 are SGHTA and FQGNSA. The J segment lost 4 bases and the V segment lost 2 bases, leaving 4 bases of the junction unmatched. The CDR3 runs to 15 residues. The CDR3 DNA follows: TGTGCCAGCAGCTTACGCGGGGGGAAATACAATGAGCAGTTCTTC. Translating gives CASSLRGGKYNEQFF. The complete variable domain, with remaining parts taken from reference TRBV7-2 and TRBJ2-1, reads GAGVSQSPSNKVTEKGKDVELRCDPISGHTALYWYRQSLGQGLEFLIYFQGNSAPDKSGLPSDRFSAERTGGSVSTLTIQRTQQEDSAVYLCASSLRGGKYNEQFFGPGTRLTVL.

The V and J genes are TRBV6-5 and TRBJ2-1; 11 bases are a match to TRBD2. V was pared by 2 bases and J by 5 bases, with 5 bases of the junction left unmatched. Germline V gives CDR1 MNHEY, CDR2 SVGAGI. The CDR3 runs 16 residues. The CDR3 DNA reads TGTGCCAGCAGTTACCCCGGGACTAGCGGCGACAATGAGCAGTTCTTC. It is translated as CASSYPGTSGDNEQFF.

The genes are TRBV18 and TRBJ2-1; TRBD2 matches at 13 bases. V dropped 5 bases and J dropped 6; count of bases not matched to a gene: 7. CDR3 size: 16 residues. In germline, CDR1 is KGHSH, CDR2 LQKENI. DNA for the CDR3: TGTGCCAGCTCAGGCCGGACTAGCGGGAGTCCCAATGAGCAGTTCTTC. Protein sequence: CASSGRTSGSPNEQFF.

This chain links TRBV27 with TRBJ2-7; 7 nucleotides line up with TRBD1. Unmatched junction bases numbered 8, after V lost 4 bases and J lost 2 bases. The CDR3 runs to 15 residues. CDR1 is MNHEY, CDR2 SMNVEV, per germline (reference sequence). The CDR3: CASSSRQGQTYEQYF. The CDR3 region has the DNA TGTGCCAGCAGTTCGCGACAGGGCCAAACCTACGAGCAGTACTTC.

This clone appeared a single time. This chain connects TRBV6-9 to TRBJ2-7; D call uncertain. CDR1 is MNHGY and CDR2 is SVAAGI in the germline V gene. V shed 7 bases and J shed 3 bases, with 10 bases lying between them. CDR3 length equals 12 residues. The DNA of the CDR3 is TGTGCCAGCAAGAGACAAATCTACGAGCAGTACGTC. This gives the protein CASKRQIYEQYV.

With respect to this clone: One junction end disagrees with the germline gene, perhaps due to a read error. The chain employs TRBV6-5 and TRBJ1-3; 8 positions match TRBD1. Germline-derived CDR1 and CDR2 are MNHEY and SVGAGI. CDR3 length: 16 residues. The CDR3 sequence is CASSYSPRGRGNNIYF. The CDR3 region has the DNA TGTGCCAGCAGTTACTCGCCCAGGGGGCGAGGAAACAACATATATTTT.

The chain carries TRBV10-1 and TRBJ2-1, with 13 bases fitting TRBD2. Per germline, CDR1 WNHNN and CDR2 SYGVQD (reference sequence). The junction had 10 bases not matched to a gene; V was cut back by 2 bases and J by 3 bases. The CDR3 extends over 19 amino acids. In DNA, the CDR3 is TGCGCCAGCAGTGAGAGGCCCGGGACTAGCGGGAAAAACTACAATGAGCAGTTCTTC. Translation: CASSERPGTSGKNYNEQFF.

The CDR3 DNA sequence: TGCGCCAGCAGCCAAACGGGTAAATCACAGGGGCACCAAGAGACCCAGTACTTC. Amino acids: CASSQTGKSQGHQETQYF. The chain couples TRBV4-3 to TRBJ2-5; TRBD1 matches 7 bases. CDR3 length equals 18 residues. The junction had 12 bases not matched to a gene; V was cut back by 2 bases and J by 0 bases. Germline values: CDR1 LGHNA, CDR2 YSLEER.

The rearrangement joins TRBV19 to TRBJ1-4; unclear D gene. Germline CDR1 LNHDA, CDR2 SQIVND (reference sequence). The CDR3 contains 13 residues. V lost 3 bases and J lost 8, with 10 bases in between. The DNA of the CDR3 is TGTGCCAGTAGTATGCGGTTCGGAGAAAAACTGTTTTTT. It translates to CASSMRFGEKLFF.

This clone was observed many times. This rearrangement joins TRBV27 to TRBJ2-2; weak D call: TRBD1 (6 bases). The ends were cut back, 3 bases at V and 4 bases at J, with 9 bases in the middle. The CDR3 length is 14 residues. The germline V gene encodes CDR1 MNHEY and CDR2 SMNVEV (reference sequence). This CDR3 is CASSFGQTTGELFF. The CDR3 DNA reads as TGTGCCAGCAGTTTCGGACAGACCACCGGGGAGCTGTTTTTT.

This chain connects TRBV27 to TRBJ2-3; maybe TRBD2 (5 bases). This CDR3 has 15 amino acids. Germline CDR1 and CDR2: MNHEY and SMNVEV (reference sequence). V shed 6 bases and J shed 5 bases, with 18 bases lying between them. The CDR3 reads CASSLLNLAQDTQYF. The CDR3, as DNA: TGTGCCAGCAGCTTACTGAATTTAGCGCAAGATACGCAGTATTTT.

In DNA form, the CDR3 reads TGTGCCACCAGTGACTGGACTAGCGGGGGCGCAGATACGCAGTATTTT. The encoded protein is CATSDWTSGGADTQYF. The chain recombines TRBV24-1 with TRBJ2-3; 13 bases are shared with TRBD2. V gave up 4 bases and J gave up 4 bases; unmatched junction bases: 4. CDR3 length equals 16 residues. CDR1 and CDR2 (germline): KGHDR, SFDVKD.

The chain has TRBV7-2 and TRBJ2-1; 11 bases are a match to TRBD2. The CDR3 covers 16 residues. Trimming took 5 bases from V and 7 from J; bases not matched to a gene: 10. CDR1 and CDR2 from the germline V gene are SGHTA and FQGNSA. The CDR3 nucleotides read TGTGCCAGCAGCGGAACTAGCGGGAGTATTCGAAATGAGCAGTTCTTC. It specifies CASSGTSGSIRNEQFF.

The chain recombines TRBV13 with TRBJ2-5, with D uncertain. The V end lost 5 bases, the J end lost 3 bases, and 4 bases lay between the germline ends. This CDR3 is 11 amino acids long. CDR1 is PRHDT and CDR2 is FYEKMQ in the germline V gene (reference sequence). The CDR3, as DNA: TGTGCCAGCAGCCACAAAGAGACCCAGTACTTC. This translates into CASSHKETQYF.

This clone was detected a few times. The V and J genes are TRBV5-1 and TRBJ2-1; D is perhaps TRBD1 (6 bases). Per germline, CDR1 SGHRS and CDR2 YFSETQ. This CDR3 is 14 amino acids long. With 2 bases removed from V and 7 bases from J, the gap between germline ends came to 13 bases. The CDR3 DNA follows: TGCGCCAGCAGCTTTCAGGGGCATCCAAATGAGCAGTTCTTC. Translated, it gives CASSFQGHPNEQFF. The whole variable domain, filled in from reference TRBV5-1 and TRBJ2-1, reads KAGVTQTPRYLIKTRGQQVTLSCSPISGHRSVSWYQQTPGQGLQFLFEYFSETQRNKGNFPGRFSGRQFSNSRSEMNVSTLELGDSALYLCASSFQGHPNEQFFGPGTRLTVL.

The chain uses TRBV7-2 and TRBJ2-3, with 12 bases lining up with TRBD2. Germline values: CDR1 SGHTA, CDR2 FQGNSA. The CDR3 runs to 19 residues. Trimming took 5 bases from V and 3 from J; bases not matched to a gene: 15. The CDR3 is CASSPPGLAGSLKTDTQYF. In nucleotides, the CDR3 is TGTGCCAGCAGCCCACCGGGACTAGCGGGTTCCCTAAAGACAGATACGCAGTATTTT.

V and J are TRBV9 and TRBJ1-2; maybe TRBD1 (5 bases). The CDR3 spans 15 residues. Between the trimmed V and J ends, which lost 3 bases and 1 base, there was a span of 13 bases. Germline lookup yields CDR1 SGDLS and CDR2 YYNGEE. In DNA form, the CDR3 reads TGTGCCAGCAGCGCATATCGGGGGGGTAACTATGGCTACACCTTC. Encoded protein: CASSAYRGGNYGYTF.

The chain links TRBV4-2 to TRBJ2-7, with D possibly matching TRBD1 (6 bases). V lost 6 bases and J 2 bases, leaving 11 bases between the germline ends. The germline CDR1 and CDR2 sequences are LGHNA and YNFKEQ. This CDR3 contains 13 residues. Here the CDR3 DNA reads TGTGCCAGCAGTCTCGGACAGCCCTACGAGCAGTACTTC. This encodes CASSLGQPYEQYF.

This chain joins TRBV6-1 and TRBJ1-1; D gene unclear. Per germline, CDR1 MNHNS and CDR2 SASEGT. Trimming left V 1 base short and J 2 bases short, with 5 bases between. This CDR3 has 13 residues. As DNA, the CDR3 is TGTGCCAGCAGTGAAGTAATTAACACTGAAGCTTTCTTT. It yields the protein CASSEVINTEAFF.

The rearrangement joins TRBV7-4 to TRBJ2-3; 9 bases map to TRBD2. With 4 bases clipped from V and 1 base from J, the junction kept 9 bases outside the gene matches. The CDR3 contains 17 residues. From germline, CDR1 is SGHVT and CDR2 SQSDAQ. CDR3 sequence reads: CASSSRRTSARTDTQYF. CDR3 sequence (DNA): TGTGCCAGCAGCTCCCGGAGGACTAGCGCACGCACAGATACGCAGTATTTT. Based on the CDR3 plus reference TRBV7-4 and TRBJ2-3, the full variable domain is GAGVSQSPRYKVAKRGRDVALRCDSISGHVTLYWYRQTLGQGSEVLTYSQSDAQRDKSGRPSGRFSAERPERSVSTLKIQRTEQGDSAVYLCASSSRRTSARTDTQYFGPGTRLTVL.

This clone was counted once. The chain carries TRBV19 and TRBJ1-5; D might be TRBD1 (5 bases). The CDR3 totals 17 residues. CDR1 and CDR2 from the germline V gene are LNHDA and SQIVND (reference sequence). V was cut by 3 bases and J by 2 bases, with 17 bases left in between. In DNA, the CDR3 is TGTGCCAGTAGTATTGGTGACAGAGGAGTGCGCAATCAGCCCCAGCATTTT. Its protein product is CASSIGDRGVRNQPQHF.

The chain is built from TRBV7-3 and TRBJ2-2; TRBD2 matches at 7 bases. Germline trimming cut 2 bases from V and 7 bases from J; bases unmatched to any gene: 4. The CDR3 runs 14 residues. CDR1 is SGHTA, CDR2 FQGTGA, per germline. CDR3 DNA: TGTGCCAGCAGCTTAGCGGGAGTGGGCGGGGAGCTGTTTTTT. Its protein product is CASSLAGVGGELFF.

V gene TRBV6-5 combines with J gene TRBJ1-2, with D hard to call. Germline CDR1 reads MNHEY; CDR2 reads SVGAGI. V lost 5 bases and J lost 2, with 15 bases in between. This CDR3 is 15 amino acids long. CDR3 sequence reads: CASSTTTGLNYGYTF. The CDR3 nucleotides read TGTGCCAGCAGTACCACGACGGGATTAAACTATGGCTACACCTTC.

This chain connects TRBV6-4 to TRBJ2-3; TRBD2 matches 13 bases. The V gene's germline CDR1 is MRHNA and CDR2 SNTAGT. The trim removed 4 bases at V and 6 bases at J, leaving 7 bases unmatched. The CDR3 is made up of 16 amino acids. CDR3 coding DNA: TGTGCCAGCAGTGCCGGACTAGCGGGAGAAGTGGATACGCAGTATTTT. Encoded protein: CASSAGLAGEVDTQYF.

This chain links TRBV9 with TRBJ2-5, with 8 bases matching TRBD2. The length of the CDR3 is 15 residues. J lost 7 bases, V lost 0 bases, and 8 bases had no gene match. Germline V gene data show CDR1 as SGDLS and CDR2 as YYNGEE. The CDR3 loop reads CASSVVPAGEGTQYF. The CDR3 DNA follows: TGTGCCAGCAGCGTAGTCCCAGCGGGAGAGGGGACCCAGTACTTC.